This T cell receptor beta chain is drawn from a study of high-grade serous ovarian cancer treatment subgroups. General observations from the study: Without spatial data, bulk sequencing limits insight into HGSC tumor diversity. Different patients shared almost no repertoire; same-patient tumors shared roughly 0.11 to 0.8.

Tumor samples were obtained before definitive surgery or chemotherapy. Trimming left V 2 bases short and J 6 bases short, with 11 bases between. Looked up from germline, CDR1 is MDHEN and CDR2 is SYDVKM. The CDR3 spans 14 residues. Concerning this clone itself: The antigen is unknown.

Libraries were prepared by immunoSEQ multiplex PCR; TCRdb keeps only in-frame clonotypes and omits some of them. This sample carries more than 35,000 clones, 70% to 80% of them seen once, and the ten largest clones take 3.1%. The chain has TRBV28 and TRBJ1-5, with a tentative D call TRBD1 (6 bases). The TCR sequence derives from a human donor with high-grade serous ovarian cancer. Sequencing was carried out using tumor tissue. This CDR3 is CASSLRTVPQPQHF. The CDR3 DNA reads as TGTGCCAGCAGTTTAAGGACAGTCCCTCAGCCCCAGCATTTT.